Listed below are T cell receptor beta chains from one sample, sequenced in a study of technical replicates of blood from several donors. Produced via immunoSEQ multiplex PCR; TCRdb's table is partial and in-frame only. This sample has under 85,000 clones, with around 92% found just once. Sequenced sample: T cells isolated from PBMCs. These receptors were collected from a human donor in good health. Some clones in this sample may be carry-over from other donors' samples. The CDR3 runs from the conserved cysteine through the conserved F or W. Fields, in order: clone size, V gene, J gene, D gene, CDR3 DNA, CDR3 protein. A D gene is named only where the DNA matches it firmly. For some rows the clone size is stated as once, few or many, or as a class when expanded; others skip it.

>once|TRBV29-1|TRBJ2-1|TRBD1
TGCAGCGCCCGAACAGGGACAGATAATGAGCAGTTCTTC
CSARTGTDNEQFF
>.|TRBV10-3|TRBJ1-1|TRBD1
TGTGCCTTGAAGGGGGCTGGGTGGACTGAAGCTTTCTTT
CALKGAGWTEAFF
>.|TRBV11-3|TRBJ1-1|.
TGTGCCAGCAGCTTAGGGCACACTGAAGCTTTCTTT
CASSLGHTEAFF
>.|TRBV11-3|TRBJ2-3|TRBD2
TGTGCCAGCAGCGAGATGGGCGGGAGCTCCCGCACAGATACGCAGTATTTT
CASSEMGGSSRTDTQYF
>.|TRBV7-6|TRBJ2-2|.
TGTGCCAGCAGCCCTTCCCGTAGCTCCCGGGAGCTGTTTTTT
CASSPSRSSRELFF
>.|TRBV7-2|TRBJ2-7|.
TGTGCCAGCAGCTTAGAAGGGGAGGCGTTCTACGAGCAGTACTTC
CASSLEGEAFYEQYF
>.|TRBV7-6|TRBJ2-3|.
TGTGCCAGCAGCCTCCGAGTCGCCTTCACAGATACGCAGTATTTT
CASSLRVAFTDTQYF
>.|TRBV7-3|TRBJ2-1|.
TGTGCCAGCAGCGCCCAGCCGGGACCCCCAGGGGATGAGCAGTTCTTC
CASSAQPGPPGDEQFF
>.|TRBV5-1|TRBJ1-2|TRBD1
TGCGCCAGCAGCTTGGATCGGACAGGGGGCTCACCTAACTATGGCTACACCTTC
CASSLDRTGGSPNYGYTF
>.|TRBV7-9|TRBJ2-3|.
TGTGCCAGCAGCCCCTATAGCACAGATACGCAGTATTTT
CASSPYSTDTQYF
>.|TRBV28|TRBJ1-2|.
TGTGCCAGCAACCGGGAACGGCCGGGGGGCTACACCTTC
CASNRERPGGYTF
>.|TRBV2|TRBJ2-7|TRBD2
TGTGCCAGCAGCCAACAGGGACCAACCGGGACTAGCAGCTACGAGCAGTACTTC
CASSQQGPTGTSSYEQYF
>once|TRBV15|TRBJ2-5|.
TGTGCCACCAGCAGAGATCCGGGAGTAAGTCGGGAGACCCAGTACTTC
CATSRDPGVSRETQYF
>.|TRBV14|TRBJ1-1|.
TGTGCCAGCAGTCTTGGACTCACGAACACTGAAGCTTTCTTT
CASSLGLTNTEAFF
>.|TRBV9|TRBJ2-2|.
TGTGCCAGCAGCGTAGCGGTGGGCGCGAACACCGGGGAGCTGTTTTTT
CASSVAVGANTGELFF
>.|TRBV25-1|TRBJ2-7|.
TGTGCCAGCAGTGAACTAGGTTACGAGCAGTACTTC
CASSELGYEQYF
>.|TRBV5-1|TRBJ1-5|.
TGCGCCAGCAGCTACACCCAGCCCCAGCATTTT
CASSYTQPQHF
>once|TRBV7-9|TRBJ2-5|.
TGTGCCAGCAGCCCCGGGGGTGGGCGGACAGAGACCCAGTACTTC
CASSPGGGRTETQYF
>.|TRBV2|TRBJ1-2|.
TGTGCCAGCGAGGAAGTCGAGGGCTACACCTTC
CASEEVEGYTF